Below, 24 T cell receptor beta chains from the same sample are listed, as sequenced in a study of CD8 T cells in ankylosing spondylitis. General study findings and limits: What seemed typical of ankylosing spondylitis blood was a TCR beta motif built from several highly homologous variants.

No cognate antigen is known for these TCRs. Each CDR3 protein gets one entry after TCRdb re-called the 5' RACE reads with MiXCR. The repertoire holds fewer than 500,000 distinct CDR3 sequences, with around 24% as singletons. Sequences were obtained from blood, either unsorted or a sorted T cell fraction (not recorded which). These receptors all come from a male donor with ankylosing spondylitis.

This chain links TRBV6-5 with TRBJ2-1; TRBD1 or TRBD2 may be the D gene (5 bases each). Germline CDR1 MNHEY, CDR2 SVGAGI. Trimming removed 1 base from V and 3 bases from J, with 13 bases in between. CDR3 length: 16 amino acids. In nucleotides, the CDR3 is TGTGCCAGCAGTTACTATAGGGACCTTAACTACAATGAGCAGTTCTTC. Translating gives CASSYYRDLNYNEQFF.

This clonotype has a count of ten or more. The V and J genes are TRBV7-9 and TRBJ1-5; D call uncertain. V lost 3 bases, J lost 1 base, and 4 bases lay in between. This CDR3 contains 13 residues. CDR1 SEHNR and CDR2 FQNEAQ come from the germline V gene (reference sequence). The CDR3 sequence is CASSFGSNQPQHF. The CDR3 coding sequence is TGTGCCAGCAGCTTTGGGAGCAATCAGCCCCAGCATTTT.

Only a few counts were recorded for this clonotype. V gene TRBV10-3 combines with J gene TRBJ2-2; D might be TRBD1 (5 bases). CDR3 size: 13 residues. Germline V CDR1 and CDR2: ENHRY, SYGVKD. Between the trimmed V and J ends, which lost 7 bases and 2 bases, there was a span of 8 bases. The DNA for the CDR3 is TGTGCCATCACAGGGATTAACACCGGGGAGCTGTTTTTT. This codes for CAITGINTGELFF.

In its sample, this clonotype was seen a few times. The chain employs TRBV19 and TRBJ2-1; a weak D match, TRBD1 (5 bases). Per germline, CDR1 LNHDA and CDR2 SQIVND (reference sequence). V was pared by 2 bases and J by 8 bases, with 10 bases between. There are 13 residues in the CDR3. CDR3 DNA: TGTGCCAGTAGTATAAGGGGTTGGGATGAGCAGTTCTTC. This gives the protein CASSIRGWDEQFF.

This clonotype was seen a handful of times. The chain links TRBV20-1 to TRBJ1-1; D not resolved. Trimming took 5 bases from V and 1 from J, leaving 14 bases between them. CDR1 and CDR2 from the germline V gene are DFQATT and SNEGSKA (reference sequence). The CDR3 loop spans 14 amino acids. The CDR3 DNA is TGCAGTGCTCACGGCCGGGGAGGGAACACTGAAGCTTTCTTT. This gives the protein CSAHGRGGNTEAFF.

This chain links TRBV4-2 with TRBJ1-1; 8 bases line up with TRBD1. The junction had 3 bases not matched to a gene; V was cut back by 5 bases and J by 1 base. The CDR3 length is 14 residues. Germline values: CDR1 LGHNA, CDR2 YNFKEQ. The CDR3 region is CASSGGQANTEAFF. The CDR3, as DNA: TGTGCCAGCAGCGGGGGACAGGCGAACACTGAAGCTTTCTTT.

This chain connects TRBV7-2 to TRBJ1-4, with no clear D. Trimming pared 5 bases from V and 5 bases from J, leaving 15 bases between. There are 15 residues in the CDR3. Per germline, CDR1 SGHTA and CDR2 FQGNSA. CDR3 bases: TGTGCCAGCAGCACCGGACGGAGGGAAAATGAAAAACTGTTTTTT. This translates into CASSTGRRENEKLFF.

This clonotype has a handful of counts. The junction and the germline gene differ at one end; a read error may be behind it. This sequence joins TRBV18 and TRBJ1-1, with D possibly being TRBD1 (5 bases). This CDR3 has 12 amino acids. CDR1 KGHSH and CDR2 LQKENI come from the germline V gene. This CDR3 is CASLPDRGRAFF. CDR3 DNA: TGTGCCAGCTTACCAGACCGGGGACGTGCTTTCTTT.

In this sample, this clonotype turned up many times. V and J are TRBV7-8 and TRBJ2-1, with D tentatively TRBD1 (6 bases). This CDR3 has 15 amino acids. V was clipped by 1 base and J by 5 bases, with 12 bases between them. Germline V gives CDR1 SGHVS, CDR2 FQNEAQ. The CDR3: CASSLGRDTHNEQFF. The CDR3 DNA is TGTGCCAGCAGCTTAGGTCGGGACACCCACAATGAGCAGTTCTTC.

At least ten counts were recorded for this clonotype. V and J are TRBV29-1 and TRBJ2-7; 10 positions match TRBD2. The CDR3 has 14 amino acids. Germline V gene data show CDR1 as SQVTM and CDR2 as ANQGSEA. V shed 5 bases, J shed 2 bases, and the junction held 6 bases outside the gene matches. Here the CDR3 DNA reads TGCAGCGTTACCTCTAGCGGGGGAACCTACGAGCAGTACTTC. Protein: CSVTSSGGTYEQYF.

This clonotype was seen a handful of times. This rearrangement joins TRBV7-9 to TRBJ2-1; TRBD2 aligns across 7 bases. The germline gives CDR1 SEHNR, CDR2 FQNEAQ (reference sequence). Trimming at V came to 0 bases and at J to 6 bases, leaving 2 bases not matched to a gene. The CDR3 has 14 amino acids. As DNA, the CDR3 is TGTGCCAGCAGCTTAGCCCCGGGGGGCAATGAGCAGTTCTTC. Its protein is CASSLAPGGNEQFF.

The chain recombines TRBV12-3 or TRBV12-4 with TRBJ2-7, with 7 bases lining up with TRBD2. Trimming cost V 7 bases and J 4 bases; bases outside gene matches: 13. This CDR3 contains 15 residues. CDR3: CASTWGRGRMYEQYF. The DNA for the CDR3 is TGTGCCAGCACTTGGGGGAGGGGACGCATGTACGAGCAGTACTTC.

The chain couples TRBV25-1 to TRBJ1-5; a weak D match, TRBD1 (6 bases). The V and J ends lost 8 bases and 2 bases respectively, with 10 bases between them. The germline CDR1 and CDR2 sequences are MGHDK and SYGVNS. The CDR3 runs 13 residues. The CDR3 nucleotides read TGTGCCAGCCACGCAGGGGGCAATCAGCCCCAGCATTTT. It codes for CASHAGGNQPQHF.

This clonotype has only a few counts. The V and J genes are TRBV7-2 and TRBJ2-1, with 12 bases matching TRBD2. CDR1 SGHTA and CDR2 FQGNSA come from the germline V gene. Trimming cost V 2 bases and J 2 bases; bases outside gene matches: 1. The CDR3 runs to 16 residues. Here the CDR3 reads CASSLSSGRAYNEQFF. The CDR3 DNA reads as TGTGCCAGCAGCTTATCTAGCGGGAGGGCCTACAATGAGCAGTTCTTC.

This clonotype appeared a few times. The chain carries TRBV5-4 and TRBJ1-6, with 10 bases matching TRBD1. The germline gives CDR1 SGHNT, CDR2 YYREEE (reference sequence). The CDR3 is made up of 15 amino acids. V gave up 4 bases and J gave up 6 bases; unmatched junction bases: 4. In nucleotides, the CDR3 is TGTGCCAGCAGCCCCGGGACAGGGGCTAATTCACCCCTCCACTTT. Residues: CASSPGTGANSPLHF.

This chain links TRBV20-1 with TRBJ2-1, with D uncertain. Trimming removed 0 bases from V and 5 bases from J, with 17 bases in between. This CDR3 contains 16 residues. Germline V gene lookup returns CDR1 DFQATT and CDR2 SNEGSKA (reference sequence). CDR3 protein: CSARDYKDLRNNEQFF. CDR3 nucleotides: TGCAGTGCTAGAGATTATAAGGATTTAAGGAACAATGAGCAGTTCTTC.

The V and J genes are TRBV28 and TRBJ2-5; tentatively, D is TRBD2 (5 bases). Trimming cost V 10 bases and J 5 bases, with 11 bases left between them. CDR3 length equals 11 residues. The germline gives CDR1 MDHEN, CDR2 SYDVKM. The CDR3 bases are TGTGCCACCCTTCCGGGGGAGACCCAGTACTTC. Translation gives CATLPGETQYF.

This clonotype came up many times. The chain has TRBV29-1 and TRBJ2-1; D may be TRBD1 or TRBD2 (5 bases each). V was cut by 4 bases and J by 1 base, with 14 bases left in between. The CDR3 is made up of 15 amino acids. Germline-derived CDR1 and CDR2 are SQVTM and ANQGSEA. Written as DNA, the CDR3 is TGCAGCGTTGGAGGGGCCGACAATTCCTACAATGAGCAGTTCTTC. It specifies CSVGGADNSYNEQFF.

This chain connects TRBV20-1 to TRBJ2-5; TRBD2 matches 12 bases. This CDR3 contains 16 residues. CDR1 and CDR2 (germline): DFQATT, SNEGSKA (reference sequence). In DNA, the CDR3 is TGCAGCACTCCTGGACTAGCGGGACAGTACCAAGAGACCCAGTACTTC. Its protein product is CSTPGLAGQYQETQYF.

This clonotype has only a few counts. CDR3 DNA: TGTGCCTGGAGTGTACGAGGTAGCGGTGAGCAGTTCTTC. Encoded protein: CAWSVRGSGEQFF. The chain has TRBV30 and TRBJ2-1, with a weak D call TRBD2 (6 bases). Germline V gives CDR1 GTSNPN, CDR2 SVGIG (reference sequence). The V and J ends lost 0 bases and 9 bases respectively, with 12 bases between them. The CDR3 is 13 amino acids.

This clonotype was counted ten times or more. The chain employs TRBV7-9 and TRBJ1-1; D gene unclear. The germline gives CDR1 SEHNR, CDR2 FQNEAQ (reference sequence). Trimming removed 1 base at V and 0 bases at J, with 0 bases between. The CDR3 is 12 residues long. CDR3 bases: TGTGCCAGCAGCTTAGTGAACACTGAAGCTTTCTTT. This translates into CASSLVNTEAFF.

The sample holds a few counts of this clonotype. The CDR3 sequence is CASSQAPRIEETQYF. CDR3 in DNA: TGTGCCAGCTCACAGGCCCCCCGGATTGAAGAGACCCAGTACTTC. The V and J genes are TRBV18 and TRBJ2-5, with D uncertain. From germline, CDR1 is KGHSH and CDR2 LQKENI. Trimming cost V 4 bases and J 3 bases, with 15 bases left between them. CDR3 size: 15 residues.

The V call is TRBV19, the J call TRBJ1-6; a weak D match, TRBD1 (6 bases). The CDR3 runs to 13 residues. Trimming took 8 bases from V and 8 from J, leaving 13 bases between them. CDR1 and CDR2 (germline): LNHDA, SQIVND (reference sequence). The CDR3 loop reads CASRTDRDSPLHF. As DNA, the CDR3 is TGTGCCAGTCGGACAGATCGGGATTCACCCCTCCACTTT.

This clonotype was seen repeatedly, ten times or more. The chain has TRBV29-1 and TRBJ2-3; no clear D. In germline, CDR1 is SQVTM, CDR2 ANQGSEA. V lost 2 bases, J lost 0 bases, and 12 bases lay in between. CDR3 length: 15 residues. The CDR3 bases are TGCAGCGTTGAAAGGGCGGCGCCTAGCACAGATACGCAGTATTTT. It yields the protein CSVERAAPSTDTQYF.